This entry lists 5 T cell receptor beta chains sequenced from one sample in a study of T cells in Graves' hyperthyroidism and ophthalmopathy. The TCR beta CDR3 regions underwent amplification using RNA transcripts as the source. Using the HTBI primer set, a first-round RT-PCR was run on the TCR CDR3. TCRdb re-analysed the multiplex PCR reads in MiXCR, keeping a single row per CDR3 protein. The table has about half a million distinct CDR3 sequences, approximately 25% seen once. Sequencing input: blood. The origin of the receptors is a woman in her twenties or thirties with Graves' ophthalmopathy.

This clonotype has a count of ten or more. This chain's CDR3 is CASSQAQSGYTF. DNA for the CDR3: TGTGCCAGCAGCCAAGCTCAGAGCGGCTACACCTTC. The V call is TRBV3-1, the J call TRBJ1-2; no reliable D call. CDR1 is LGHDT and CDR2 is YNNKEL in the germline V gene (reference sequence). The V and J ends lost 1 base and 8 bases respectively, with 8 bases between them. This CDR3 has 12 amino acids.

This clonotype showed up just once. The chain links TRBV4-1 to TRBJ2-7, with unresolved D. V was clipped by 4 bases and J by 5 bases, with 12 bases between them. The CDR3 is 13 amino acids. The germline gives CDR1 MGHRA, CDR2 YSYEKL. The CDR3 is CASSPPSSDEQYF. In nucleotides, the CDR3 is TGCGCCAGCAGCCCTCCCTCTTCGGACGAGCAGTACTTC.

In this sample, this clonotype turned up many times. CDR3 in DNA: TGTGCCAGCAGCCAAATGGAGGGAAGGATCACTGAAGCTTTCTTT. Its translation is CASSQMEGRITEAFF. J is TRBJ1-1 and V is TRBV7-8; no reliable D call. CDR3 length equals 15 residues. The V end lost 5 bases, the J end lost 4 bases, and 17 bases lay between the germline ends. Germline V gene lookup returns CDR1 SGHVS and CDR2 FQNEAQ.

This clonotype was recorded at least ten times. This sequence joins TRBV6-5 and TRBJ2-5; 8 nucleotides agree with TRBD1. CDR1 MNHEY and CDR2 SVGAGI come from the germline V gene. Trimming took 2 bases from V and 4 from J; bases not matched to a gene: 3. The CDR3 consists of 14 residues. This CDR3 is CASSYGTGGETQYF. Written as DNA, the CDR3 is TGTGCCAGCAGTTACGGGACAGGTGGAGAGACCCAGTACTTC.

The DNA of the CDR3 is TGTGCCAGCAGCGTTGTGGGGAGGGAAGAGACCCAGTACTTC. Protein product: CASSVVGREETQYF. The rearrangement joins TRBV7-2 to TRBJ2-5, with 7 bases identical to TRBD2. This CDR3 has 14 amino acids. In germline, CDR1 is SGHTA, CDR2 FQGNSA. V lost 5 bases and J lost 3; bases outside the gene matches: 6.